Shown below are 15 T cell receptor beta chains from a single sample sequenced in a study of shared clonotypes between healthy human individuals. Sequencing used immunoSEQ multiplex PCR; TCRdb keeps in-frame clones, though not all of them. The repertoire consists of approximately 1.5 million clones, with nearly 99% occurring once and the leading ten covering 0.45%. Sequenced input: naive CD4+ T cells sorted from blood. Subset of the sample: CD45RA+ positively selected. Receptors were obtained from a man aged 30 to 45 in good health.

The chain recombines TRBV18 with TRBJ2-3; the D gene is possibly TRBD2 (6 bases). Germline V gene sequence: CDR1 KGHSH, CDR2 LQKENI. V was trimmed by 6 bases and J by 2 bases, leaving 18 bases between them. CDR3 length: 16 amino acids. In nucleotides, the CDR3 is TGTGCCAGCTCCCAGCGCGGGGCGGACCACACAGATACGCAGTATTTT. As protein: CASSQRGADHTDTQYF.

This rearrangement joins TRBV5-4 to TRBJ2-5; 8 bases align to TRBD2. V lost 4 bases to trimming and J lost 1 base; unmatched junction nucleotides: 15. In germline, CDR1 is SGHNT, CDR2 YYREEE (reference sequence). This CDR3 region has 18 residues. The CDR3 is CASSRKSTYTSGQETQYF. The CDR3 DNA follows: TGTGCCAGCAGCCGGAAATCGACCTATACTAGCGGCCAAGAGACCCAGTACTTC.

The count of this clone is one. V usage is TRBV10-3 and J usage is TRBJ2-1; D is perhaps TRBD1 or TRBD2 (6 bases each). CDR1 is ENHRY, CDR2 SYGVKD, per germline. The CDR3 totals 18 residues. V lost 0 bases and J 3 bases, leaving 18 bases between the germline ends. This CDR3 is CAISESGWGGTYYNEQFF. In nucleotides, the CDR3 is TGTGCCATCAGTGAGTCCGGTTGGGGCGGGACATACTACAATGAGCAGTTCTTC.

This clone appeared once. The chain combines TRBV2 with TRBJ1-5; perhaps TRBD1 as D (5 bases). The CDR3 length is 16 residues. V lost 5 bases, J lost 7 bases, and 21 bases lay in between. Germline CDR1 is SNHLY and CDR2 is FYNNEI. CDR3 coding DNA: TGTGCCAGCAGTCCCATGGGTGGGGACGTAGGACAGCCCCAGCATTTT. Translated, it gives CASSPMGGDVGQPQHF.

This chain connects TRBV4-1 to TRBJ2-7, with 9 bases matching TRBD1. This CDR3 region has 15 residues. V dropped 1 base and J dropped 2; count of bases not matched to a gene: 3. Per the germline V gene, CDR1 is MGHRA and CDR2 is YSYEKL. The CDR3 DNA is TGCGCCAGCAGCCAAGTCCGGGACAGGGCCTACGAGCAGTACTTC. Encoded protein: CASSQVRDRAYEQYF.

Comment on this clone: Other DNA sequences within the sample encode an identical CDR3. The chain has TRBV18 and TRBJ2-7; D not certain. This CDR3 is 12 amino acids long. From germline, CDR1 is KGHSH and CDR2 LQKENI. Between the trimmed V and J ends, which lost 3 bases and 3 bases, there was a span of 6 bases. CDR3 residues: CASSPTVYEQYF. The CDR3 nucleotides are TGTGCCAGCTCACCTACAGTCTACGAGCAGTACTTC.

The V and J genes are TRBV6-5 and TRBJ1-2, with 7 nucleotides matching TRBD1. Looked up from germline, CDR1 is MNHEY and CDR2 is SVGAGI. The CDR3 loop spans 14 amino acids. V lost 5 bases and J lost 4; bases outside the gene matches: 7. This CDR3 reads CASSGIGTVYGYTF. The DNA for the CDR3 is TGTGCCAGCAGTGGGATAGGGACAGTCTATGGCTACACCTTC.

CDR3 nucleotide sequence: TGTGCCAGCAGTTTATCGGGGATAGGCCAGGGGGCCAGAAATGAGCAGTTCTTC. Translated: CASSLSGIGQGARNEQFF. The chain carries TRBV27 and TRBJ2-1; TRBD1 matches 8 bases. Germline values: CDR1 MNHEY, CDR2 SMNVEV (reference sequence). Germline trimming cut 0 bases from V and 7 bases from J; bases unmatched to any gene: 14. CDR3 size: 18 residues.

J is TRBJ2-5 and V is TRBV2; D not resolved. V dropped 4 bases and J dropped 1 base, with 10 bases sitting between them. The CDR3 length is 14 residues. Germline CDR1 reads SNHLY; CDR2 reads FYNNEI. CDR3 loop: CASSVSMTQETQYF. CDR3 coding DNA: TGTGCCAGCAGTGTGTCTATGACCCAAGAGACCCAGTACTTC.

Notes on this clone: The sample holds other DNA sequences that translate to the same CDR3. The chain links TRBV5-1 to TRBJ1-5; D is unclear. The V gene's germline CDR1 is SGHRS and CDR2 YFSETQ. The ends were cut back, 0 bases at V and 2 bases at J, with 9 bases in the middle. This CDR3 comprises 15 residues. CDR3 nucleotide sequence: TGCGCCAGCAGCTTGGGCTCGGGAGGCAATCAGCCCCAGCATTTT. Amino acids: CASSLGSGGNQPQHF. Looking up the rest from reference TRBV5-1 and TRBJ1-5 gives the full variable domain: KAGVTQTPRYLIKTRGQQVTLSCSPISGHRSVSWYQQTPGQGLQFLFEYFSETQRNKGNFPGRFSGRQFSNSRSEMNVSTLELGDSALYLCASSLGSGGNQPQHFGDGTRLSIL.

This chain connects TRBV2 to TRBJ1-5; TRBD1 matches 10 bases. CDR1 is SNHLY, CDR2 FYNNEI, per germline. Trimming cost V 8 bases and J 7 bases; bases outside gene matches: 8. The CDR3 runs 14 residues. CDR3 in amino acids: CASFGGTGDQPQHF. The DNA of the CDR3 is TGTGCCAGCTTCGGGGGGACAGGGGACCAGCCCCAGCATTTT. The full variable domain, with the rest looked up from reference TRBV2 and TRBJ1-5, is EPEVTQTPSHQVTQMGQEVILRCVPISNHLYFYWYRQILGQKVEFLVSFYNNEISEKSEIFDDQFSVERPDGSNFTLKIRSTKLEDSAMYFCASFGGTGDQPQHFGDGTRLSIL.

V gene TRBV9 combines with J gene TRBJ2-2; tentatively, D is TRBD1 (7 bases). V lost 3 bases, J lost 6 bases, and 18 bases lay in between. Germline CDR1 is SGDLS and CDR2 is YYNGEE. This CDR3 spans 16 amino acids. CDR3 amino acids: CASSERQGGGAGELFF. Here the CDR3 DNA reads TGTGCCAGCAGCGAGAGACAGGGAGGTGGTGCCGGGGAGCTGTTTTTT.

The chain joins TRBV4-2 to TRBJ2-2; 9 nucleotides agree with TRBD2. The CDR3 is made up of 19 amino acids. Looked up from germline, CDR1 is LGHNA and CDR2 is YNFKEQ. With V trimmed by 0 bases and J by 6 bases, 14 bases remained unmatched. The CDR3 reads CASSQDLGVAGVYPGELFF. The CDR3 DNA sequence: TGTGCCAGCAGCCAAGATTTGGGGGTAGCGGGAGTATATCCCGGGGAGCTGTTTTTT.

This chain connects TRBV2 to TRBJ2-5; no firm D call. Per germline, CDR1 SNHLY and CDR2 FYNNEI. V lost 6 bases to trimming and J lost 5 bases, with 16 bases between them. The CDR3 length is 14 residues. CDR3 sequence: CASRDVRVLETQYF. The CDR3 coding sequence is TGTGCCAGCAGGGACGTACGAGTTTTGGAGACCCAGTACTTC.

CDR3 amino acids: CASGGAQYF. In nucleotides, the CDR3 is TGTGCCAGCGGCGGGGCGCAGTATTTT. The V and J genes are TRBV6-6 and TRBJ2-3, with a tentative D call TRBD2 (6 bases). The CDR3 is 9 amino acids. V lost 8 bases, J lost 10 bases, and 7 bases lay in between. CDR1 MNHNY and CDR2 SVGAGI come from the germline V gene (reference sequence).